Below, 3 T cell receptor beta chains from the same sample are listed, as sequenced in a study of T-cell memory formation after mild COVID-19. TCRdb independently ran MiXCR on the 5' RACE reads; one entry per CDR3 protein. The repertoire consists of 250,000 to 300,000 distinct CDR3 sequences, with roughly 18% occurring once and the leading ten covering 23%. Sequencing was carried out using PBMCs or a T cell subset sorted from them (not recorded which). Source of these receptors: a man aged 18 to 30 who had mild COVID-19 (a few samples of this study predate the infection). Cell type and time point are not known.

The rearrangement links TRBV6-5 to TRBJ2-3; tentatively, D is TRBD2 (6 bases). Trimming removed 0 bases from V and 3 bases from J, with 10 bases in between. Germline assignment: CDR1 MNHEY and CDR2 SVGAGI. There are 15 residues in the CDR3. Written as DNA, the CDR3 is TGTGCCAGCAGTTACTCTGGCGGGACTACAGATACGCAGTATTTT. Its protein product is CASSYSGGTTDTQYF.

This clonotype was found a few times. The chain uses TRBV4-1 and TRBJ2-3, with D possibly TRBD2 on 7 matching bases. Germline V gene data show CDR1 as MGHRA and CDR2 as YSYEKL. The CDR3 contains 15 residues. Trimming stripped 4 bases from V and 5 bases from J, with 16 bases between. The CDR3, as DNA: TGCGCCAGCAGCCCCGGGGGGCTGGTCCAAGATACGCAGTATTTT. This codes for CASSPGGLVQDTQYF.

This clonotype was counted a few times. The chain uses TRBV7-9 and TRBJ2-7; unclear D gene. Trimming cost V 3 bases and J 2 bases, with 5 bases left between them. This CDR3 region has 12 residues. The germline V gene has CDR1 SEHNR and CDR2 FQNEAQ (reference sequence). CDR3 amino acids: CASSFGPYEQYF. CDR3 coding DNA: TGTGCCAGCAGCTTCGGCCCCTACGAGCAGTACTTC.